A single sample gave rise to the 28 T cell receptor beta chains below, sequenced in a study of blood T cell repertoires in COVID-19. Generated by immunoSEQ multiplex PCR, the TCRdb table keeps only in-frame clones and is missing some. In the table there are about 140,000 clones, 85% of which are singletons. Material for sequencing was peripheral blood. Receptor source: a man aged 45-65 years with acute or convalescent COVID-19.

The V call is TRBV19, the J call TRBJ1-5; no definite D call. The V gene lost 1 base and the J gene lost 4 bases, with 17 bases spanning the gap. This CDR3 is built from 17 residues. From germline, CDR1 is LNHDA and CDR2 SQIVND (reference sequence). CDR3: CASSIGARRPGNQPQHF. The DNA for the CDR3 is TGTGCCAGTAGTATAGGCGCCCGACGGCCGGGGAATCAGCCCCAGCATTTT.

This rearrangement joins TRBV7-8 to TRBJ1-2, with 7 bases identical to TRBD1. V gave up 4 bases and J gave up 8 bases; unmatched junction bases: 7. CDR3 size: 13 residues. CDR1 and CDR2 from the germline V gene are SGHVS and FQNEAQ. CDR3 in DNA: TGTGCCAGCAGCTCAGACAGGGTTCGAGGCTACACCTTC. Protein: CASSSDRVRGYTF.

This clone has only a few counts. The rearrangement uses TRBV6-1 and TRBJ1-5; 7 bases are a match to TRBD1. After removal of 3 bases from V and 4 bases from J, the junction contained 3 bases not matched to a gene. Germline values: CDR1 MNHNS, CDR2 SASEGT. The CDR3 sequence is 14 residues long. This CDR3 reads CASSDGTDNQPQHF. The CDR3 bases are TGTGCCAGCAGTGACGGGACAGATAATCAGCCCCAGCATTTT.

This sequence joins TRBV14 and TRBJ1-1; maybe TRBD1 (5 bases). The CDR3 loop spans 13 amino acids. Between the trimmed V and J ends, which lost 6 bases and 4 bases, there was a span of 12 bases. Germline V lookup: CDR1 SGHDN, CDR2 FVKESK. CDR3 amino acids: CASSIPGGTEAFF. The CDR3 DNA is TGTGCCAGCAGTATACCGGGGGGCACTGAAGCTTTCTTT.

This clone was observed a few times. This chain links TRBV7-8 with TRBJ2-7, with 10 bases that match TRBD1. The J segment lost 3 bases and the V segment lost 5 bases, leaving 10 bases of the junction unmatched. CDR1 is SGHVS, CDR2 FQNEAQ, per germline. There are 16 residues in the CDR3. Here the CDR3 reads CASSAKSGTGVYEQYF. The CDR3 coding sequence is TGTGCCAGCAGCGCAAAGTCCGGGACAGGGGTCTACGAGCAGTACTTC.

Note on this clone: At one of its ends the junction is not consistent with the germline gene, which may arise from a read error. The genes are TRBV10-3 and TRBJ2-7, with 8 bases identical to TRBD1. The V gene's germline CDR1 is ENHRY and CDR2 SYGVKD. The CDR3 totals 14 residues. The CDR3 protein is CAAGTGQTSYGQYF. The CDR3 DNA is TGTGCCGCGGGGACAGGCCAAACGTCCTACGGGCAGTACTTC.

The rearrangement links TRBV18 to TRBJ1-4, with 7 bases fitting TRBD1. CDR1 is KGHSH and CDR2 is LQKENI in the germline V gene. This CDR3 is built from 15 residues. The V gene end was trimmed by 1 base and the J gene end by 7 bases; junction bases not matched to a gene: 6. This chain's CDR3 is CASSPLEGGGEKLFF. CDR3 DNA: TGTGCCAGCTCACCACTCGAAGGGGGCGGTGAAAAACTGTTTTTT.

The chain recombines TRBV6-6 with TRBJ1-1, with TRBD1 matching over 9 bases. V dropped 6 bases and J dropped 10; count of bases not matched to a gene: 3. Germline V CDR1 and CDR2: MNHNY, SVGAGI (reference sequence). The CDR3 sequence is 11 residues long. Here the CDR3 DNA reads TGTGCCAGCAGAGGACAGGGGCTAGCTTTCTTT. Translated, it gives CASRGQGLAFF.

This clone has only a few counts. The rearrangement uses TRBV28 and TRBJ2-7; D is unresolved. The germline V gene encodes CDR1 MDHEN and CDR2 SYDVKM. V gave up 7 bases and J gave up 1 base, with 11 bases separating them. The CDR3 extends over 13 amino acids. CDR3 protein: CASMSESSYEQYF. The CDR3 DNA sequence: TGTGCCAGCATGAGTGAGTCGTCCTACGAGCAGTACTTC.

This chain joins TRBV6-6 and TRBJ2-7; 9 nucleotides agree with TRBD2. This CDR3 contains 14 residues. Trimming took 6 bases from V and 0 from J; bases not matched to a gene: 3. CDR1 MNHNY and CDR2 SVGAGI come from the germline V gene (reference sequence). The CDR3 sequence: CASRPSGASYEQYF. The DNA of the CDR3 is TGTGCCAGCAGACCTAGCGGGGCCTCCTACGAGCAGTACTTC.

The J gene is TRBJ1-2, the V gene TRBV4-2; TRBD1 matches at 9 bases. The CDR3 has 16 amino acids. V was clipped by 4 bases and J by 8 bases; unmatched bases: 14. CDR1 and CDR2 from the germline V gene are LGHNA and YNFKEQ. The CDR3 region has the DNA TGTGCCAGCAGCCCCGGGACAGGGTCCCACTCGAGGGGCTACACCTTC. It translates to CASSPGTGSHSRGYTF.

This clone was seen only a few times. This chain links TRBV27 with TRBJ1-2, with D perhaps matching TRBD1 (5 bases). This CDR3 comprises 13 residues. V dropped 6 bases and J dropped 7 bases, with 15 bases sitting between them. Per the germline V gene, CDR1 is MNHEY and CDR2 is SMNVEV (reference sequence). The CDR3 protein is CASRGFPQGGYTF. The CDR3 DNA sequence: TGTGCCAGCAGGGGGTTTCCCCAGGGTGGCTACACCTTC.

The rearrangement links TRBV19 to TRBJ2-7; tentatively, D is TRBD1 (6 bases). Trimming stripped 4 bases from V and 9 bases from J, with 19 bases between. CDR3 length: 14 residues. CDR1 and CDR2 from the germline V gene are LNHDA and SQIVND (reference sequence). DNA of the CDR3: TGTGCCAGTAGTAGGGGGACACCGACGGTGGGGCAGTACTTC. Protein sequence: CASSRGTPTVGQYF.

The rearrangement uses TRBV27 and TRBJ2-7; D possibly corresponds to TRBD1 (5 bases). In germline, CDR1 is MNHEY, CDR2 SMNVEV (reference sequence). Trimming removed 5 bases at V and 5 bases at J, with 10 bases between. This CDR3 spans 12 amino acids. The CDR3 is CASSEQGNEQYF. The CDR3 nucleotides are TGTGCCAGCAGTGAGCAGGGTAACGAGCAGTACTTC.

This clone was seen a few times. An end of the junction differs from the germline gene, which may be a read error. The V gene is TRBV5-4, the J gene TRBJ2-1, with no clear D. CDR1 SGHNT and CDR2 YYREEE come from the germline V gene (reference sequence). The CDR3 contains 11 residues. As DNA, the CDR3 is TGTGCCAGCAGCTCCTATAATGAGCAGTTCTTC. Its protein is CASSSYNEQFF.

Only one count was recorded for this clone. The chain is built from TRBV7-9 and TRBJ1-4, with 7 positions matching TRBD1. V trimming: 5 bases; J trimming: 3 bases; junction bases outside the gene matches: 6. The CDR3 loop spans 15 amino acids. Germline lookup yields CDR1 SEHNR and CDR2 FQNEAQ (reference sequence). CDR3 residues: CASSPRQGANEKLFF. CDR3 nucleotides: TGTGCCAGCAGCCCCAGACAGGGAGCTAATGAAAAACTGTTTTTT.

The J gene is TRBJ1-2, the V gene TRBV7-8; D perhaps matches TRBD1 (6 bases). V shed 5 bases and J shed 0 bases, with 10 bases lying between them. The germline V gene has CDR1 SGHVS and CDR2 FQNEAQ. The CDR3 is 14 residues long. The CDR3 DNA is TGTGCCAGCAGCCGCGACAGGTCTAACTATGGCTACACCTTC. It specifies CASSRDRSNYGYTF.

CDR3 sequence (DNA): TGTGCCAGCAGCTTTCTAGCGGGAGTAGGTAGCGAGCAGTACTTC. This encodes CASSFLAGVGSEQYF. This chain joins TRBV7-6 and TRBJ2-7, with 10 bases matching TRBD2. J lost 6 bases, V lost 3 bases, and 8 bases had no gene match. Germline lookup yields CDR1 SGHVS and CDR2 FNYEAQ. The CDR3 totals 15 residues.

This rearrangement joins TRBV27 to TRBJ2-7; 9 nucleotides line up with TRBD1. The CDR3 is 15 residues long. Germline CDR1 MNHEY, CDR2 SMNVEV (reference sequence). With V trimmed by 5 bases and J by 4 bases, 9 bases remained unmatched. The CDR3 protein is CASSPDRGSPYEQYF. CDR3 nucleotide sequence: TGTGCCAGCAGTCCGGACAGGGGTTCTCCATACGAGCAGTACTTC.

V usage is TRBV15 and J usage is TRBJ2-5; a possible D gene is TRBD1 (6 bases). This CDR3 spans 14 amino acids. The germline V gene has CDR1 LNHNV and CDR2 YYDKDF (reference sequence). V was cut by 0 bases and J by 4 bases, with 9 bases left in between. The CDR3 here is CATSRDTGRETQYF. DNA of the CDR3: TGTGCCACCAGCAGAGATACAGGGAGAGAGACCCAGTACTTC.

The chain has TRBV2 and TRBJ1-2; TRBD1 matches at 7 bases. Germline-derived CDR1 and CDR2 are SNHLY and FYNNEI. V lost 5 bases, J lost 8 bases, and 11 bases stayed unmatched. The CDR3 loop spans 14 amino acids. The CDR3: CASSPLTGTIGYTF. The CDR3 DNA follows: TGTGCCAGCAGTCCTCTGACAGGGACAATAGGCTACACCTTC.

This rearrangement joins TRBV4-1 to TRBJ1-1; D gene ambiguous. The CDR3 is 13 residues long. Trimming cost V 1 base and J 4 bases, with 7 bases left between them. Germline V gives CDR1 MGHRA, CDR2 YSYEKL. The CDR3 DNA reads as TGCGCCAGCAGCCAAGCCCCAGGCACTGAAGCTTTCTTT. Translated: CASSQAPGTEAFF.

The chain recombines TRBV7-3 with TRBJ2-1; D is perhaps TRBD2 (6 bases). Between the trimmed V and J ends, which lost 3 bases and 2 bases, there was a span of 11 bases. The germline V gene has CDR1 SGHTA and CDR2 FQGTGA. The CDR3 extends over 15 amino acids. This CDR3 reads CASSFSGSPYNEQFF. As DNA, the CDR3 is TGTGCCAGCAGCTTCTCCGGGAGTCCCTACAATGAGCAGTTCTTC. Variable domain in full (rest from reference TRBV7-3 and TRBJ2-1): GAGVSQTPSNKVTEKGKYVELRCDPISGHTALYWYRQSLGQGPEFLIYFQGTGAADDSGLPNDRFFAVRPEGSVSTLKIQRTERGDSAVYLCASSFSGSPYNEQFFGPGTRLTVL.

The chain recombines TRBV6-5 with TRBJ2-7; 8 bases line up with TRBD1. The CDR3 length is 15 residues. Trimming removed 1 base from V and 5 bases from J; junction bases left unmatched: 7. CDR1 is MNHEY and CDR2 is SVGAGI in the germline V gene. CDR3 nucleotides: TGTGCCAGCAGTTACTGGACAGGGAGCGTCGACGAGCAGTACTTC. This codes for CASSYWTGSVDEQYF.

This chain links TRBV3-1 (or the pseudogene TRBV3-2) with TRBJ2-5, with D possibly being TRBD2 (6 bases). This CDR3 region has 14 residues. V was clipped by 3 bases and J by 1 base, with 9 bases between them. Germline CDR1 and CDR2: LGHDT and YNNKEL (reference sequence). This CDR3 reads CASSHVGGQETQYF. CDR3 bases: TGTGCCAGCAGCCACGTCGGGGGCCAAGAGACCCAGTACTTC.

Here the CDR3 reads CASSPPAGSDEQYF. The DNA of the CDR3 is TGTGCCAGCTCACCACCGGCAGGGTCAGACGAGCAGTACTTC. The V and J genes are TRBV18 and TRBJ2-7; TRBD1 is a possible D gene (5 bases). V lost 0 bases and J 5 bases, leaving 11 bases between the germline ends. Germline V lookup: CDR1 KGHSH, CDR2 LQKENI. This CDR3 region has 14 residues.

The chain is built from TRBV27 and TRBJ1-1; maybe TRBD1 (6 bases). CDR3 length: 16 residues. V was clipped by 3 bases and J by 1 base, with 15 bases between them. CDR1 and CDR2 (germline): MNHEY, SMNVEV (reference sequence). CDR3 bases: TGTGCCAGCAGTTTGGCCCACAGGGCCACGAACACTGAAGCTTTCTTT. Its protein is CASSLAHRATNTEAFF.

CDR3 residues: CASTRSPSYEQYF. The CDR3 DNA sequence: TGTGCCAGCACCCGGTCCCCTTCCTACGAGCAGTACTTC. V and J are TRBV28 and TRBJ2-7; D ambiguous. Germline loops: CDR1 MDHEN, CDR2 SYDVKM. Deletions cut 7 bases from V and 1 base from J, with 11 bases between. The CDR3 runs to 13 residues.